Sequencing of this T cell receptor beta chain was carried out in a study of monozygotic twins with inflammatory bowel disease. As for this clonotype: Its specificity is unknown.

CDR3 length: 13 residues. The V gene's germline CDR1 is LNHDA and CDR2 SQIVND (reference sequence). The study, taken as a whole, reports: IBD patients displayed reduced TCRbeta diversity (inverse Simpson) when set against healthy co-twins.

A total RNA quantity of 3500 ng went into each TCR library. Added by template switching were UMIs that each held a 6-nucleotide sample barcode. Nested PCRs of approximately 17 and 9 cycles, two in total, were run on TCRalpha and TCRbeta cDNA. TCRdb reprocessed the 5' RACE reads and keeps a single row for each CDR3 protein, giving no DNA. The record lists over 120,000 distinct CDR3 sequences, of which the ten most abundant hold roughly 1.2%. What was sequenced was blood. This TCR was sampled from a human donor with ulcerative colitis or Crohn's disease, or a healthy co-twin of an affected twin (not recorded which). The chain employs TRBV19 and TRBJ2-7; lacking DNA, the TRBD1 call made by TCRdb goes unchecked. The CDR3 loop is CASSTGHPYEQYF.